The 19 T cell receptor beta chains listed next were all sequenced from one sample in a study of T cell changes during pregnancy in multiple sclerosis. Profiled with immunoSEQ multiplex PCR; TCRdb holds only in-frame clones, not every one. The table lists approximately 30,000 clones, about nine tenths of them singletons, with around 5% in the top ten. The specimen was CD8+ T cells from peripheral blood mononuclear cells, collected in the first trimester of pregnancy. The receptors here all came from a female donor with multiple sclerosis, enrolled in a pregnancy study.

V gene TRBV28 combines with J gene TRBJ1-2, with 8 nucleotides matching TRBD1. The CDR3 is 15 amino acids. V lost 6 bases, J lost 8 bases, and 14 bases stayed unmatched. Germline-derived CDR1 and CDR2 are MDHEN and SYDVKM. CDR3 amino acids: CASSKEGQAVGGYTF. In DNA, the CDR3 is TGTGCCAGCAGCAAGGAGGGACAGGCAGTTGGCGGCTACACCTTC.

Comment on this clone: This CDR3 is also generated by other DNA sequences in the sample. The CDR3 is CASSVVLAGAYNEQFF. The CDR3 nucleotides are TGTGCCAGCAGCGTTGTTTTAGCGGGGGCCTACAATGAGCAGTTCTTC. The chain links TRBV9 to TRBJ2-1, with TRBD2 matching over 9 bases. With V trimmed by 2 bases and J by 2 bases, 5 bases remained unmatched. The germline V gene has CDR1 SGDLS and CDR2 YYNGEE. CDR3 length equals 16 residues. The whole variable domain, filled in from reference TRBV9 and TRBJ2-1, reads DSGVTQTPKHLITATGQRVTLRCSPRSGDLSVYWYQQSLDQGLQFLIQYYNGEERAKGNILERFSAQQFPDLHSELNLSSLELGDSALYFCASSVVLAGAYNEQFFGPGTRLTVL.

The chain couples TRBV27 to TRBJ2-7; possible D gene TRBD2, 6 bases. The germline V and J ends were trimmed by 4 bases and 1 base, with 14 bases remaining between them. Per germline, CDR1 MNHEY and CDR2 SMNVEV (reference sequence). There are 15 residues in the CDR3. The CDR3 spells CASSSFGGASYEQYF. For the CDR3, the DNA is TGTGCCAGCAGTTCCTTCGGCGGGGCGTCCTACGAGCAGTACTTC.

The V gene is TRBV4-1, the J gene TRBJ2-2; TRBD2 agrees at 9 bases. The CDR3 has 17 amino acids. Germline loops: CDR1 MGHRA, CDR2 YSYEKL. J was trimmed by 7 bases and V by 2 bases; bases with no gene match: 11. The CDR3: CASSQPGLAGPGGELFF. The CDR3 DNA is TGCGCCAGCAGCCAACCGGGACTAGCAGGTCCGGGCGGGGAGCTGTTTTTT.

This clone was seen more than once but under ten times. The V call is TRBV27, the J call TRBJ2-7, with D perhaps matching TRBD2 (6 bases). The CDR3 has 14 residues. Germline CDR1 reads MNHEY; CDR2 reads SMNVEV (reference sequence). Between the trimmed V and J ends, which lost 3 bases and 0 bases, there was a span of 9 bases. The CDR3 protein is CASSFIGSSYEQYF. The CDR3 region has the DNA TGTGCCAGCAGTTTTATCGGGAGCTCCTACGAGCAGTACTTC.

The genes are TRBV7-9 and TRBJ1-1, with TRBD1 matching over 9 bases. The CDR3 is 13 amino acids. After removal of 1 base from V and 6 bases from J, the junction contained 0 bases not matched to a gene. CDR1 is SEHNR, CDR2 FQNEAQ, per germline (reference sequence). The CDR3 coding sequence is TGTGCCAGCAGCTTAGACAGGGGGCCTGAAGCTTTCTTT. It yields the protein CASSLDRGPEAFF.

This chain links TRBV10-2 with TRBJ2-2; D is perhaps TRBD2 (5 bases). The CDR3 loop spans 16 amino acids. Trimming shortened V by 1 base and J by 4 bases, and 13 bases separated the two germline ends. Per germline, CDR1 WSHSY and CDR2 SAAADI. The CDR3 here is CASSEWWEISTGELFF. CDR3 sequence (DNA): TGCGCCAGCAGTGAGTGGTGGGAGATCAGCACCGGGGAGCTGTTTTTT.

CDR3 region: CASSLPPGQGSYEQYF. The CDR3 DNA sequence: TGTGCCAGCAGTTTGCCACCGGGACAGGGGAGCTACGAGCAGTACTTC. The chain links TRBV27 to TRBJ2-7, with TRBD1 identical over 10 bases. Germline V CDR1 and CDR2: MNHEY, SMNVEV (reference sequence). The CDR3 contains 16 residues. J was trimmed by 3 bases and V by 3 bases; bases with no gene match: 8.

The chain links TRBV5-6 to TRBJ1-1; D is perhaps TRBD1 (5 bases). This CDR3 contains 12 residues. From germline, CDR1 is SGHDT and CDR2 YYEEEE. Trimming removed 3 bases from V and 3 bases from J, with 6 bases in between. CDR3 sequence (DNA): TGTGCCAGCAGCTCGACAGACACTGAAGCTTTCTTT. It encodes CASSSTDTEAFF.

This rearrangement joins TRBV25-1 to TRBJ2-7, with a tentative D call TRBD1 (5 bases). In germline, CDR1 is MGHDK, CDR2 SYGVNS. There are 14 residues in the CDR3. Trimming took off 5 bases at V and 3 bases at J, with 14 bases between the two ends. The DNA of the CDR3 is TGTGCCAGCAGTCCAAGGGGCCTCTTCTACGAGCAGTACTTC. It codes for CASSPRGLFYEQYF.

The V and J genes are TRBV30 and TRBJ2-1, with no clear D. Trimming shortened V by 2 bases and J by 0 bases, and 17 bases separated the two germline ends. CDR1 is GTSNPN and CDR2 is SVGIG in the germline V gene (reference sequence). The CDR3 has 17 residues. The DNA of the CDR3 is TGTGCCTGGAGTACCCCTCTCGCTCTTAGCTCCTACAATGAGCAGTTCTTC. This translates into CAWSTPLALSSYNEQFF.

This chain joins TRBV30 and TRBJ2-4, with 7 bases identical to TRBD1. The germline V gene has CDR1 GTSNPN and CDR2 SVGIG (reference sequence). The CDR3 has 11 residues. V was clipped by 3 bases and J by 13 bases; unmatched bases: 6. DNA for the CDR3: TGTGCCTGGAGCCAAACAGGGGAGCAGTACTTC. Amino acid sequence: CAWSQTGEQYF.

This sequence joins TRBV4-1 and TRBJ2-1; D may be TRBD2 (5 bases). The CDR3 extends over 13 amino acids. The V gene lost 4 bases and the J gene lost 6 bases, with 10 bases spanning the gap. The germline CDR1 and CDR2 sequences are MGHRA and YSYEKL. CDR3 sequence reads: CASSLSRGNEQFF. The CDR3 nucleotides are TGCGCCAGCAGCCTCAGTCGGGGCAATGAGCAGTTCTTC.

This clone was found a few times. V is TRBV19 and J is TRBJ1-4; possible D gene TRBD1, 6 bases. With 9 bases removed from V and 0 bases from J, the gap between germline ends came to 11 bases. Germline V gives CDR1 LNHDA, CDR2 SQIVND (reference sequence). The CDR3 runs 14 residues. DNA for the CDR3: TGTGCCAGCACCAACAGGGCAACTAATGAAAAACTGTTTTTT. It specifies CASTNRATNEKLFF.

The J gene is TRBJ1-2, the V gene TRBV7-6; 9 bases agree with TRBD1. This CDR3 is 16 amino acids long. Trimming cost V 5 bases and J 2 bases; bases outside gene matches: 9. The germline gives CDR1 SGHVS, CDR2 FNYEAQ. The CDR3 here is CASSVLWDRANYGYTF. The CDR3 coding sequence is TGTGCCAGCAGCGTACTTTGGGACAGGGCAAACTATGGCTACACCTTC.

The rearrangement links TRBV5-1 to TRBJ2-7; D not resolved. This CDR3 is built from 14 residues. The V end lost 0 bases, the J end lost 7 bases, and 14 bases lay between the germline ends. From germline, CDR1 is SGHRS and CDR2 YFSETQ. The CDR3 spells CASSLGDSPREQYF. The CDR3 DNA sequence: TGCGCCAGCAGCTTGGGAGACTCTCCCCGGGAGCAGTACTTC.

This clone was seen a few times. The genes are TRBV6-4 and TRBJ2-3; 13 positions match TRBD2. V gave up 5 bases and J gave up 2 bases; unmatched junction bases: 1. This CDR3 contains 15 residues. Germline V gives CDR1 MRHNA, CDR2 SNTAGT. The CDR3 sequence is CASSTSGRATDTQYF. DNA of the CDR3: TGTGCCAGCAGTACTAGCGGGAGGGCCACAGATACGCAGTATTTT.

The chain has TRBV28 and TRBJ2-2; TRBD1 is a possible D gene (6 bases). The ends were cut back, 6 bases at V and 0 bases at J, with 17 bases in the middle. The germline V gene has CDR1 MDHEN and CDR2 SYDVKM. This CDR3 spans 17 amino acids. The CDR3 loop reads CASRHPGQGTNTGELFF. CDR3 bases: TGTGCCAGCAGACACCCTGGGCAGGGGACGAACACCGGGGAGCTGTTTTTT.

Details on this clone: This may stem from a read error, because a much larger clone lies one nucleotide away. The CDR3 is CASNLREASSGELFF. In nucleotides, the CDR3 is TGTGCCAGCAATTTGCGGGAGGCCTCCTCCGGGGAGCTGTTTTTT. V gene TRBV6-6 combines with J gene TRBJ2-2; TRBD2 matches at 8 bases. Germline CDR1 reads MNHNY; CDR2 reads SVGAGI (reference sequence). The CDR3 is made up of 15 amino acids. V lost 7 bases to trimming and J lost 6 bases; unmatched junction nucleotides: 10.